This passage covers 4 T cell receptor beta chains from one sample sequenced in a study of blood T cell repertoires in COVID-19. TCRdb's copy holds only in-frame clones and misses some; the assay was immunoSEQ multiplex PCR. The repertoire includes 450,000 to 500,000 clones, 80% to 90% of them detected once, and 7% to 10% sits in the top ten. The sequenced material came from PBMCs or T cells enriched from blood (not recorded which). The receptor set was obtained from a woman aged 60-75 years who had recovered from COVID-19.

This chain uses TRBV28 with TRBJ2-2; D is possibly TRBD2 (6 bases). The CDR3 loop spans 15 amino acids. V was pared by 1 base and J by 11 bases, with 17 bases between. CDR1 is MDHEN and CDR2 is SYDVKM in the germline V gene. The CDR3 nucleotides are TGTGCCAGCAGTTTATCGGGCGGGGCAGGTGGAGAGCTGTTTTTT. Translating gives CASSLSGGAGGELFF.

The genes are TRBV6-5 and TRBJ1-2, with 9 bases matching TRBD1. CDR1 and CDR2 (germline): MNHEY, SVGAGI. With 4 bases clipped from V and 3 bases from J, the junction kept 3 bases outside the gene matches. The CDR3 spans 14 residues. Here the CDR3 reads CASSSDRGYYGYTF. The CDR3 DNA reads TGTGCCAGCAGTTCGGACAGGGGTTACTATGGCTACACCTTC.

The rearrangement joins TRBV11-2 to TRBJ2-2; 7 bases map to TRBD2. J lost 3 bases, V lost 2 bases, and 9 bases had no gene match. Germline CDR1 is SGHAT and CDR2 is FQNNGV. This CDR3 comprises 17 residues. For the CDR3, the DNA is TGTGCCAGCAGCTTACACAGACTAGCAAGGGACACCGGGGAGCTGTTTTTT. As protein: CASSLHRLARDTGELFF.

The rearrangement links TRBV5-1 to TRBJ2-1; no firm D call. The CDR3 extends over 13 amino acids. Germline V CDR1 and CDR2: SGHRS, YFSETQ. V was pared by 1 base and J by 4 bases, with 6 bases between. The CDR3 spells CASSLREYNEQFF. CDR3 bases: TGCGCCAGCAGCTTGCGCGAGTACAATGAGCAGTTCTTC.